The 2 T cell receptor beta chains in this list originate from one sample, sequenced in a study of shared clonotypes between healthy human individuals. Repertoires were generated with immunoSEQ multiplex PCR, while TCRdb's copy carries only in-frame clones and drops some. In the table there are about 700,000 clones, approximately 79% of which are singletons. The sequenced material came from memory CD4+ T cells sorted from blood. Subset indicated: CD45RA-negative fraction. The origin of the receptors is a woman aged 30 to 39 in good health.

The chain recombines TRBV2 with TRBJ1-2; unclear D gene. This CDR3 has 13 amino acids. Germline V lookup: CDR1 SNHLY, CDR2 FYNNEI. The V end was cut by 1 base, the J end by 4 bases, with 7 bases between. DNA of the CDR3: TGTGCCAGCAGTGAAGTGGCAGGCTATGGCTACACCTTC. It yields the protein CASSEVAGYGYTF.

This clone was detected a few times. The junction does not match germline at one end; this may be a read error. CDR3: CASSKDRDGAYEQYF. The CDR3 bases are TGTGCCAGCAGCAAAGACCGGGACGGAGCCTACGAGCAGTACTTC. V and J are TRBV4-2 and TRBJ2-7; D may match TRBD1 or TRBD2 (5 bases each). The CDR3 contains 15 residues. Germline V gives CDR1 LGHNA, CDR2 YNFKEQ.